This T cell receptor beta chain was sequenced in a study of T-cell memory formation after mild COVID-19. Study context: The two donors had largely donor-specific TCR clusters. Study observations and caveats: Pre-infection memory showed some responding clones, and this suggested that cross-reactive memory joined.

This clonotype was counted a few times. The target antigen is unknown. 5'RACE primed from the constant segment yielded TCR alpha and TCR beta cDNA libraries bearing sample barcodes and UMIs. A single record per CDR3 protein comes from TCRdb applying MiXCR to the 5' RACE reads. The profile covers about 560,000 distinct CDR3 sequences, with 15% to 20% appearing a single time and about 7.5% taken by the ten largest. Germline V gives CDR1 LGHNA, CDR2 YSLEER. V lost 3 bases and J lost 4; bases outside the gene matches: 17. The length of the CDR3 is 19 residues. J is TRBJ2-5 and V is TRBV4-3, with 10 bases that match TRBD2. The sample was PBMCs or a T cell subset sorted from them (not recorded which). This TCR derives from an adult woman who had mild COVID-19 (a few samples of this study predate the infection). Cell type and time point are not known. CDR3 region: CASSQLQGVSGRASETQYF. CDR3 DNA: TGCGCCAGCAGCCAGCTCCAAGGGGTCAGCGGGAGGGCCTCAGAGACCCAGTACTTC.